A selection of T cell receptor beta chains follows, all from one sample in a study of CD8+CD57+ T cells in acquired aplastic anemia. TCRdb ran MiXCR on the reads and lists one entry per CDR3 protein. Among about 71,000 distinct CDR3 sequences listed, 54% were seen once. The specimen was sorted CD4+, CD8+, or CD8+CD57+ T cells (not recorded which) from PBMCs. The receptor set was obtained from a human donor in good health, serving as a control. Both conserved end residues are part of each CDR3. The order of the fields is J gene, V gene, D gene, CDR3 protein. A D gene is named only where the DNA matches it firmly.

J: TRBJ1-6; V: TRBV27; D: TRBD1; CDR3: CASSLGQGPYSPLHF
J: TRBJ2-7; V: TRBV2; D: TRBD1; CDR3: CASRDVTGGYEQYF
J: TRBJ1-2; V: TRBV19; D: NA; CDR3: CASLPLICYTF
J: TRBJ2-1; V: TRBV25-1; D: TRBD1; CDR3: CASSDRQGTNEQFF
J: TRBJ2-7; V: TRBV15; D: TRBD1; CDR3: CATSRATGGRPYEQYF
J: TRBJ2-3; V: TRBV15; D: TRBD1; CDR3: CATSSLTGVTDTQYF
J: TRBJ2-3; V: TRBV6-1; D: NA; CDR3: CASTATYSTDTQYF
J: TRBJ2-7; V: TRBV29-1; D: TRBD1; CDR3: CSARDRENEQYF
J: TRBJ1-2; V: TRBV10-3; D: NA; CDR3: CAISEGKGQNYGYTF
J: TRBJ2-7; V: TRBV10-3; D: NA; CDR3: CAISDTTYEQYF
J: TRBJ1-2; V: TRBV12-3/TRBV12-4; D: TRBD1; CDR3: CASSLGQSGHGYTF
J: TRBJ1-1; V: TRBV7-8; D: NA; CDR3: CASSLDESMNTEAFF
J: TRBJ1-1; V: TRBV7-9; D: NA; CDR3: CAAGREAFF
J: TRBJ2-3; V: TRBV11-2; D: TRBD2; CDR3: CASSLESGGASGDTQYF
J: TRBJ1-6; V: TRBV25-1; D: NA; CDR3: CASSDWDTGSLHF
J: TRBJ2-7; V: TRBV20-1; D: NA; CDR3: CSALVRGASGYEQYF
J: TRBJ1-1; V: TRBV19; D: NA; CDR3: CASSTTGSGYTEAFF
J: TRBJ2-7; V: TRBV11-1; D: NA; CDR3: CASSLSSSGNTHEQYF
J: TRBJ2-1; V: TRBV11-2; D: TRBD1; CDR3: CASSLVSRGLYNEQFF
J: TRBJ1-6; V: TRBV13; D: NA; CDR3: CASSSFRDSPLHF
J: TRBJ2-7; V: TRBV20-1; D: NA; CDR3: CSAKAGAYEQYF
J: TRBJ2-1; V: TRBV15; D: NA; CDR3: CATSTSASYNEQFF
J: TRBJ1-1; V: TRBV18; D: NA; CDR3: CASSPPENTEAFF
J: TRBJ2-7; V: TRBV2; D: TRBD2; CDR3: CASMLAGGYEQYF
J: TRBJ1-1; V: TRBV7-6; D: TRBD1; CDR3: CASSEDRGSTEAFF
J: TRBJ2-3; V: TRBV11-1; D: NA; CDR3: CASSVGDFTDTQYF
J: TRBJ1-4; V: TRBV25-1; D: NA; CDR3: CASSSGGQEKLFF
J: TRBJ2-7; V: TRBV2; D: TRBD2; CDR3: CASSDSGSGGEQYF